The clone carrying this T cell receptor beta chain came up many times. The antigen remains unidentified. V shed 7 bases and J shed 6 bases, with 16 bases lying between them. The CDR3 is 13 amino acids. Germline values: CDR1 MNHNS, CDR2 SASEGT. The data derive from a study of regulatory T cells in long-lasting Graves disease. About the research overall: Antithyroid drug exposure in newly diagnosed Graves' patients had lasted under 3 months.

Study findings and constraints: Newly diagnosed patients had higher TCR diversity than persistent Graves' patients did.

The time point is: newly diagnosed GD, antithyroid drugs for less than 3 months. RNA from PBMCs was the source of the TCR library. For TCR beta, libraries came from iRepertoire HTBI primers and Arm-PCR of CDR3 regions. TCRdb recomputed calls from the multiplex PCR reads with MiXCR, one row per CDR3 protein. The repertoire holds about 380,000 distinct CDR3 sequences, with around 15% as singletons. This receptor was taken from a female donor with Graves disease. The source was peripheral blood mononuclear cells (PBMCs), collected at new diagnosis, from a patient treated with antithyroid drugs. The gene calls are TRBV6-1 and TRBJ2-7; D is unclear. The DNA for the CDR3 is TGTGCCAGCACGTACAGACTCGCCGGCGAGCAGTACTTC. Translation gives CASTYRLAGEQYF.